The present TCR beta chain was sequenced within a study of blood T cell repertoires in COVID-19. Study-wide background: Nucleic acid was either cDNA or gDNA, and it came from T cells, B-cell-depleted T cells, or PBMCs.

This CDR3 has 17 residues. Per germline, CDR1 GTSNPN and CDR2 SVGIG (reference sequence). V lost 5 bases and J 2 bases, leaving 22 bases between the germline ends. Per the original data handling: Cell counts per sample came from amplifying reference gene primers. Sequencing was performed with immunoSEQ multiplex PCR; in TCRdb, only in-frame clones are kept and a portion is missing. V and J calls and clone size are those listed in that table; D and trimming were worked out from the DNA. Found here are over 250,000 clones, roughly 86% of them singletons; the top ten hold 5.3%. Living in 24 US areas, the participants were between about 18 and 100 years of age. The study counted Cohort 3 donors as recovered given two negative PCRs, clearance, or symptom resolution.

This rearrangement joins TRBV30 to TRBJ1-5, with TRBD1 as a possible D gene (6 bases). Sequenced sample: PBMCs or T cells enriched from blood (not recorded which). This receptor was obtained from a woman aged 25 to 39 who had recovered from COVID-19. Here the CDR3 reads CAWHLEQGKNGNQPQHF. In nucleotides, the CDR3 is TGTGCCTGGCATCTAGAGCAGGGGAAGAACGGCAATCAGCCCCAGCATTTT.